The 5 T cell receptor beta chains below come from one sample, sequenced in a study of blood T cell repertoires in COVID-19. Only in-frame clones appear in the TCRdb table, and some are missing; sequencing was by immunoSEQ multiplex PCR. The sample has 290,000 or so clones, roughly 85% seen once. The sample was peripheral blood. These receptors were obtained from a man in his fifties with active or convalescent COVID-19.

The rearrangement links TRBV15 to TRBJ2-1, with 8 bases fitting TRBD2. CDR1 LNHNV and CDR2 YYDKDF come from the germline V gene (reference sequence). V lost 0 bases and J lost 4; bases outside the gene matches: 5. The CDR3 is 16 amino acids. The CDR3 sequence: CATSRERGDVYNEQFF. The CDR3 nucleotides are TGTGCCACCAGCAGAGAGCGGGGGGATGTTTACAATGAGCAGTTCTTC.

This rearrangement joins TRBV5-1 to TRBJ1-1, with 9 bases lining up with TRBD1. V lost 5 bases to trimming and J lost 4 bases; unmatched junction nucleotides: 3. The CDR3 has 13 residues. Germline V lookup: CDR1 SGHRS, CDR2 YFSETQ. This CDR3 reads CASRTGGGTEAFF. In nucleotides, the CDR3 is TGCGCCAGCAGAACAGGGGGCGGCACTGAAGCTTTCTTT.

The V gene is TRBV11-1, the J gene TRBJ2-1, with 10 positions matching TRBD2. The junction had 5 bases not matched to a gene; V was cut back by 5 bases and J by 7 bases. This CDR3 region has 14 residues. Germline CDR1 is SGHAT and CDR2 is FQDESV (reference sequence). This chain's CDR3 is CASSPKREGNEQFF. DNA for the CDR3: TGTGCCAGCAGCCCCAAGCGGGAGGGGAATGAGCAGTTCTTC.

The chain links TRBV20-1 to TRBJ1-2; D remains ambiguous. Germline V gene sequence: CDR1 DFQATT, CDR2 SNEGSKA (reference sequence). The CDR3 runs 10 residues. The V and J ends lost 3 bases and 7 bases respectively, with 6 bases between them. The CDR3 region is CSASDLGYTF. In DNA form, the CDR3 reads TGCAGTGCTAGTGACCTTGGCTACACCTTC.

CDR3 in amino acids: CASSLGGFGVGNTIYF. CDR3 sequence (DNA): TGTGCCAGCAGCCTAGGGGGCTTTGGGGTTGGAAACACCATATATTTT. V is TRBV9 and J is TRBJ1-3; TRBD1 agrees at 7 bases. The V and J ends lost 4 bases and 3 bases, in that order; junction bases with no gene match: 10. The germline V gene encodes CDR1 SGDLS and CDR2 YYNGEE. The CDR3 length is 16 residues.